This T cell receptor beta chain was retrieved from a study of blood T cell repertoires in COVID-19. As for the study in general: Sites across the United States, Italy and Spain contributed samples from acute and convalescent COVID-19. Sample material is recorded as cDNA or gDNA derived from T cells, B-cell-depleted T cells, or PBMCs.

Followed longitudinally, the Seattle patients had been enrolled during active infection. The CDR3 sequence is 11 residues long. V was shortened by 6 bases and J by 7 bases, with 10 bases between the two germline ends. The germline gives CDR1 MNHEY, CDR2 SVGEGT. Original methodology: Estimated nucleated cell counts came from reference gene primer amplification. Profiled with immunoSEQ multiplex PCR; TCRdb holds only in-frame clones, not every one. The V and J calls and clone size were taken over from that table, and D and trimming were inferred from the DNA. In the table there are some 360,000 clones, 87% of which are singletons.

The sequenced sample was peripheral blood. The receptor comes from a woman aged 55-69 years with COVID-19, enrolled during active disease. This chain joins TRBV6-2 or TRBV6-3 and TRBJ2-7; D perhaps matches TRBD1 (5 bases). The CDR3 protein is CASSPRGEQYF. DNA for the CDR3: TGTGCCAGCAGCCCAAGGGGTGAGCAGTACTTC.